The sequence of this T cell receptor beta chain was determined in a study of blood T cell repertoires in COVID-19 (dated by TCRdb to 2020 to 2022). Some background on the complete study: Collaborator samples came from the United States, Italy and Spain and covered acute and convalescent phases of COVID-19. A freely available public database, intended as a resource for researchers studying the immune response to SARS-CoV-2, is where the repertoires were released. Where available, HLA class I and class II types were taken from metadata supplied by the sample provider and were not determined by assay-based typing. Deeply sampled blood TCRbeta repertoires from subjects exposed to, actively infected with, or recovered from COVID-19 were included in the dataset. Samples were obtained from the ongoing ImmuneRACE study (first 160 participants) and from 950 to 1,500 subjects provided by 6 global collaborators. The prospective study material was composed of cDNA or gDNA derived from T cells, B-cell-depleted T cells, or PBMCs. A de-identified subject ID, COVID-19 status, age in years and sex were almost always included in the sample metadata. General findings and caveats noted by the study authors: How much clinical and demographic metadata was included differed by source and by participant, and the metadata was provided uncurated.

Whole blood was collected in K2EDTA tubes by collaborating institutions according to the institutions' own protocols. For TCRbeta analysis, collaborators shipped samples as frozen whole blood, isolated PBMCs, or DNA extracted from either of those sample types. According to the germline V gene, CDR1 reads MDHEN and CDR2 reads SYDVKM. CDR3 length: 14 amino acids, cysteine to phenylalanine. Of the read, only the CDR3 DNA is kept; its 42 bases are in frame from base 1. The junction carries 9 bases between V and J, which are trimmed by 5 bases and 2 bases respectively. The immunoSEQ Assay, a bias-controlled multiplex PCR, was used to amplify TCRbeta CDR3 regions from genomic DNA. As for the original processing: Nucleated cell counts per sample were estimated from amplification of reference gene primers within the assay. To quantify the absolute abundance of each unique TCRbeta CDR3 rearrangement, sequence reads were collapsed and filtered. Productive Simpson clonality was computed per sample as the square root of Simpson's diversity index over productive rearrangements. The clones in this table, taken by TCRdb from immuneACCESS, are in-frame only. Not every clone is retained; where verified, under half of the shortfall comes from an unresolved V gene, and the cause of the rest is unknown. V, J and clone size derive from that table, while D and trimming were established from the DNA sequence. The sample records more than 90,000 clones, 75% to 90% of which are singletons. The ten biggest clones cover 0.8% to 1% of the sample.

This clone was counted only a few times. Its antigen remains undetermined. Base qualities are missing; no much larger clone stands one base away. The clonotype originates from a woman in her 70s with acute or convalescent COVID-19. This chain joins TRBV28 to TRBJ2-2, with an unclear D gene assignment. The sample consisted of peripheral blood. The base sequence is TGTGCCAGCAGTCCCCTCTCCAACACCGGGGAGCTGTTTTTT. Its protein reads: CASSPLSNTGELFF.